This T cell receptor (beta chain) came from a study of CD8+ T cells in alopecia areata. Looking at the study overall: Treated patients received oral tofacitinib, 5 to 10 mg twice daily. Points from the study as a whole: Lesional scalp, especially alopecia totalis/universalis, showed higher clonality than normal scalp.

Germline CDR1 reads SQVTM; CDR2 reads ANQGSEA. CDR3 length: 13 amino acids. V was trimmed by 7 bases and J by 0 bases, leaving 12 bases between them. Concerning this clone: Its cognate antigen is unknown.

After isolation, RNA underwent reverse transcription to generate cDNA as the sequencing template. Profiling relied on immunoSEQ multiplex PCR, and the TCRdb table lists in-frame clones only, not all of them. The profile shows over 200,000 clones, about three fifths of them singletons. This specimen was CD4+ T cells sorted from blood, taken at week 0. This receptor was identified in a human donor with alopecia areata. V usage is TRBV29-1 and J usage is TRBJ1-1; D ambiguous. The CDR3 reads CSALLGLNTEAFF. DNA for the CDR3: TGCAGCGCCCTTCTGGGCTTGAACACTGAAGCTTTCTTT.